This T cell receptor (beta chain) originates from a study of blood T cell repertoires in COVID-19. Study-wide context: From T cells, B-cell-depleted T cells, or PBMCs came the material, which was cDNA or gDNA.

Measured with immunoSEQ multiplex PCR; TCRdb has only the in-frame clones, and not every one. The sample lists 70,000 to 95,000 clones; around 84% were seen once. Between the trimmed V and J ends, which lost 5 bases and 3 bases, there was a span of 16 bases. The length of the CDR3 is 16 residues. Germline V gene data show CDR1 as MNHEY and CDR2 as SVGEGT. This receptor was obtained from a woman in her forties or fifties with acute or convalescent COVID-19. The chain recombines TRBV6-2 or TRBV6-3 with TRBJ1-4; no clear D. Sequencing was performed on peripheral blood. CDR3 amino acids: CASSTSPGVANEKLFF. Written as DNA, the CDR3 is TGTGCCAGCAGTACGAGCCCGGGAGTGGCTAATGAAAAACTGTTTTTT.